A single sample is the source of the 3 T cell receptor beta chains below, sequenced in a study of T cell changes during pregnancy in multiple sclerosis (dated by TCRdb to about 2019). Libraries were prepared through the immunoSEQ multiplex PCR assay. The table comes from immuneACCESS by way of TCRdb, which keeps in-frame sequences with V and J called. Part of the clones is missing from these tables; in studies checked, under half for an unresolved V gene and the rest for unknown reasons. The table for this sample lists some 100,000 clones; 94% of them were counted only once. The ten largest clones add up to over 0.7% of the sample. Sample: peripheral blood, taken before pregnancy. Source of these receptors: a female donor with multiple sclerosis, enrolled in a pregnancy study.

The chain links TRBV4-1 to TRBJ1-1; 9 nucleotides align to TRBD1. Germline V gives CDR1 MGHRA, CDR2 YSYEKL. V dropped 3 bases and J dropped 4; count of bases not matched to a gene: 15. The CDR3 totals 18 residues. CDR3 protein: CASSHDKSGTGTSTEAFF. DNA of the CDR3: TGCGCCAGCAGCCATGACAAATCCGGGACAGGGACCAGCACTGAAGCTTTCTTT.

V is TRBV29-1 and J is TRBJ2-1; TRBD1 matches 9 bases. The CDR3 has 12 residues. J was trimmed by 15 bases and V by 4 bases; bases with no gene match: 10. Germline CDR1 is SQVTM and CDR2 is ANQGSEA. The DNA for the CDR3 is TGCAGCGTTGTTGGCGGGACAGGGAACATGTTCTTC. This encodes CSVVGGTGNMFF.

This chain links TRBV19 with TRBJ2-1; 9 nucleotides align to TRBD1. The CDR3 is 16 residues long. The germline gives CDR1 LNHDA, CDR2 SQIVND (reference sequence). The ends lost 5 bases at V and 4 bases at J; junction bases unmatched: 9. The CDR3 coding sequence is TGTGCCAGTAGTGATACCGGGACAGGGATGTACAATGAGCAGTTCTTC. Translated, it gives CASSDTGTGMYNEQFF.